This T cell receptor beta chain was found in a study of T cell responses to AZD1222 COVID-19 vaccine. Study conclusions and caveats: Donors were mostly white British, more females; clonal diversity possibly underestimated. Dominant CD4 TCR responses targeted spike regions 160-218 and 743-854. Seropositive at baseline were only a handful of AZD1222 recipients.

Of note for this clone: The antigen is not known.

V was clipped by 4 bases and J by 4 bases, with 14 bases between them. The CDR3 contains 15 residues. Germline CDR1 is SNHLY and CDR2 is FYNNEI. Profiling relied on immunoSEQ multiplex PCR, and the TCRdb table lists in-frame clones only, not all of them. The sample includes some 120,000 clones, approximately 85% of them seen just once. This clonotype was obtained from an adult in good health. Sample: peripheral blood, taken on day 0 of MenACWY control vaccination. V usage is TRBV2 and J usage is TRBJ2-1; D is ambiguous. CDR3 coding DNA: TGTGCCAGCAGTGGCCGTGTGGGGTCGTACAATGAGCAGTTCTTC. Translated, it gives CASSGRVGSYNEQFF.